The 3 T cell receptor beta chains listed next were all sequenced from one sample in a study of shared clonotypes between healthy human individuals. Using immunoSEQ multiplex PCR, the repertoire was profiled, and TCRdb retains in-frame clones only, with some absent. The table shows around 2.1 million clones, with 85% to 95% occurring only once. Cells designated naive CD8 were CD45RO-negative and were positively selected for CCR7, with terminally differentiated effector memory CD45RA+ cells excluded. Sequenced material: naive CD8+ T cells from PBMCs. The source is a young man in good health. Some clones in this sample may be carry-over from other donors' samples.

This clone showed up just once. The chain recombines TRBV9 with TRBJ2-5; the D gene is possibly TRBD1 (6 bases). This CDR3 has 16 residues. Germline CDR1 and CDR2: SGDLS and YYNGEE. V shed 4 bases and J shed 3 bases, with 19 bases lying between them. The CDR3 spells CASSPRPGGREETQYF. CDR3 sequence (DNA): TGTGCCAGCAGCCCGCGCCCTGGGGGCAGGGAAGAGACCCAGTACTTC.

The chain combines TRBV27 with TRBJ2-4; 11 nucleotides align to TRBD2. Unmatched junction bases numbered 10, after V lost 3 bases and J lost 6 bases. CDR1 is MNHEY and CDR2 is SMNVEV in the germline V gene (reference sequence). The CDR3 runs to 17 residues. CDR3 protein: CASSFIAGGLTRNIQYF. CDR3 bases: TGTGCCAGCAGTTTCATAGCGGGAGGGTTAACTAGAAACATTCAGTACTTC.

The chain is built from TRBV15 and TRBJ2-2, with D hard to call. CDR3 size: 14 residues. The germline V and J ends were trimmed by 5 bases and 2 bases, with 9 bases remaining between them. Germline V lookup: CDR1 LNHNV, CDR2 YYDKDF (reference sequence). The CDR3 loop reads CATSPRINTGELFF. The CDR3 DNA reads as TGTGCCACCAGCCCCCGAATCAACACCGGGGAGCTGTTTTTT. The full variable domain, with the rest looked up from reference TRBV15 and TRBJ2-2, is DAMVIQNPRYQVTQFGKPVTLSCSQTLNHNVMYWYQQKSSQAPKLLFHYYDKDFNNEADTPDNFQSRRPNTSFCFLDIRSPGLGDTAMYLCATSPRINTGELFFGEGSRLTVL.